This entry lists 22 T cell receptor beta chains sequenced from one sample in a study of shared T cell receptors in the human thymus. Profiling relied on immunoSEQ multiplex PCR, and the TCRdb table lists in-frame clones only, not all of them. The sample gives 500,000 to 850,000 clones, about 89% of which show up once; 0.0094% is in the top ten. These data were likewise used in another study, on human thymus T cells.

The sequenced sample consisted of thymocytes. These receptors all come from a boy under three years old with a congenital heart defect.

The chain recombines TRBV18 with TRBJ1-1; weak D call: TRBD1 (5 bases). V lost 3 bases and J lost 0, with 11 bases in between. Germline V gene sequence: CDR1 KGHSH, CDR2 LQKENI. The CDR3 extends over 15 amino acids. The CDR3 is CASSPRRVVNTEAFF. The CDR3 DNA reads TGTGCCAGCTCACCGCGCAGGGTGGTGAACACTGAAGCTTTCTTT.

The chain carries TRBV7-2 and TRBJ2-5; the D gene is possibly TRBD2 (5 bases). Trimming cost V 2 bases and J 7 bases, with 14 bases left between them. The CDR3 is made up of 14 amino acids. Per germline, CDR1 SGHTA and CDR2 FQGNSA. In DNA, the CDR3 is TGTGCCAGCAGCTTACCCCAAGGGAGAGGGACCCAGTACTTC. This translates into CASSLPQGRGTQYF.

This chain links TRBV25-1 with TRBJ2-2; no definite D call. Looked up from germline, CDR1 is MGHDK and CDR2 is SYGVNS. The CDR3 spans 16 residues. Trimming shortened V by 1 base and J by 7 bases, and 16 bases separated the two germline ends. The CDR3 here is CASSEFLPSGVGELFF. The CDR3 bases are TGTGCCAGCAGTGAATTCTTACCGAGTGGTGTCGGGGAGCTGTTTTTT.

The J gene is TRBJ2-3, the V gene TRBV9, with 7 bases lining up with TRBD2. Germline V gene sequence: CDR1 SGDLS, CDR2 YYNGEE. Losses at the gene ends were 3 bases for V and 3 bases for J; bases not matched to a gene: 10. The CDR3 is made up of 16 amino acids. CDR3 region: CASSAALAELTDTQYF. The CDR3 DNA sequence: TGTGCCAGCAGCGCCGCCCTAGCGGAGCTTACAGATACGCAGTATTTT.

This CDR3 reads CASSSSGRGRDTQYF. The CDR3 DNA is TGTGCCAGCAGCTCCTCAGGCAGGGGTAGGGATACGCAGTATTTT. The gene calls are TRBV7-9 and TRBJ2-3; D is perhaps TRBD1 (6 bases). Germline loops: CDR1 SEHNR, CDR2 FQNEAQ (reference sequence). CDR3 size: 15 residues. The V end lost 4 bases, the J end lost 6 bases, and 17 bases lay between the germline ends.

This chain connects TRBV18 to TRBJ2-7; D might be TRBD2 (5 bases). The CDR3 is 13 amino acids. CDR1 and CDR2 from the germline V gene are KGHSH and LQKENI. V was shortened by 4 bases and J by 3 bases, with 10 bases between the two germline ends. The CDR3, as DNA: TGTGCCAGCTCACGGGGAGCAATCTACGAGCAGTACTTC. It is translated as CASSRGAIYEQYF.

The V call is TRBV5-6, the J call TRBJ1-1; D gene unclear. CDR3 length: 14 residues. Trimming shortened V by 4 bases and J by 5 bases, and 15 bases separated the two germline ends. CDR1 SGHDT and CDR2 YYEEEE come from the germline V gene. DNA of the CDR3: TGTGCCAGCAGCGGACGAAGGTCGGGGACTGAAGCTTTCTTT. Amino acid sequence: CASSGRRSGTEAFF.

The rearrangement links TRBV27 to TRBJ2-3, with 7 positions matching TRBD2. V lost 2 bases, J lost 2 bases, and 13 bases stayed unmatched. Per the germline V gene, CDR1 is MNHEY and CDR2 is SMNVEV (reference sequence). The CDR3 spans 18 residues. CDR3 sequence reads: CASSLNPWGGEVTDTQYF. The CDR3 nucleotides read TGTGCCAGCAGTTTAAACCCCTGGGGAGGGGAGGTCACAGATACGCAGTATTTT.

The V call is TRBV27, the J call TRBJ2-7; D is perhaps TRBD2 (5 bases). The germline V gene has CDR1 MNHEY and CDR2 SMNVEV (reference sequence). There are 13 residues in the CDR3. Trimming pared 4 bases from V and 4 bases from J, leaving 11 bases between. The DNA of the CDR3 is TGTGCCAGCAGTTCGCCGGGGTCTTACGAGCAGTACTTC. Encoded protein: CASSSPGSYEQYF.

V and J are TRBV4-1 and TRBJ2-6; a possible D gene is TRBD2 (6 bases). Germline loops: CDR1 MGHRA, CDR2 YSYEKL. The CDR3 has 19 residues. V was pared by 0 bases and J by 0 bases, with 15 bases between. The CDR3, as DNA: TGCGCCAGCAGCCAAGATCGGGGAGGCCCTTACTCTGGGGCCAACGTCCTGACTTTC. Protein: CASSQDRGGPYSGANVLTF.

The chain combines TRBV11-2 with TRBJ2-7; TRBD1 agrees at 7 bases. Germline V CDR1 and CDR2: SGHAT, FQNNGV. The CDR3 has 15 residues. V trimming: 0 bases; J trimming: 2 bases; junction bases outside the gene matches: 4. The CDR3 nucleotides read TGTGCCAGCAGCTTAGATCGTCAGGGGGCCTACGAGCAGTACTTC. This gives the protein CASSLDRQGAYEQYF.

V is TRBV10-2 and J is TRBJ2-1; 11 nucleotides line up with TRBD2. The V and J ends lost 7 bases and 4 bases, in that order; junction bases with no gene match: 6. Germline CDR1 reads WSHSY; CDR2 reads SAAADI. CDR3 length: 15 amino acids. CDR3 sequence reads: CASTLAGGPYNEQFF. The CDR3 nucleotides are TGCGCCAGCACCTTAGCGGGAGGGCCGTACAATGAGCAGTTCTTC.

The rearrangement uses TRBV2 and TRBJ1-5; a possible D gene is TRBD1 (6 bases). CDR3 length equals 14 residues. Per germline, CDR1 SNHLY and CDR2 FYNNEI. The V and J ends lost 3 bases and 4 bases respectively, with 10 bases between them. The CDR3 loop reads CASSERTENQPQHF. CDR3 in DNA: TGTGCCAGCAGTGAGAGGACAGAGAATCAGCCCCAGCATTTT. Full variable domain (outside the CDR3, taken from reference TRBV2 and TRBJ1-5): EPEVTQTPSHQVTQMGQEVILRCVPISNHLYFYWYRQILGQKVEFLVSFYNNEISEKSEIFDDQFSVERPDGSNFTLKIRSTKLEDSAMYFCASSERTENQPQHFGDGTRLSIL.

The genes are TRBV9 and TRBJ1-4; no clear D gene. The V and J ends lost 4 bases and 7 bases respectively, with 20 bases between them. The CDR3 is made up of 16 amino acids. The germline CDR1 and CDR2 sequences are SGDLS and YYNGEE. The DNA of the CDR3 is TGTGCCAGCAGCAAAACGCCGAGAGGAAGGATTGAAAAACTGTTTTTT. Translated: CASSKTPRGRIEKLFF.

This clone turned up a few times. The rearrangement uses TRBV10-1 and TRBJ1-4, with unresolved D. The CDR3 loop spans 12 amino acids. The germline V gene has CDR1 WNHNN and CDR2 SYGVQD (reference sequence). Between the trimmed V and J ends, which lost 8 bases and 0 bases, there was a span of 4 bases. CDR3 in DNA: TGCGCCAGCGTAGCAACTAATGAAAAACTGTTTTTT. Protein: CASVATNEKLFF.

The CDR3 loop is CASGGHLLRETQYF. The DNA for the CDR3 is TGTGCCAGCGGGGGACACCTACTAAGGGAGACCCAGTACTTC. The chain combines TRBV7-8 with TRBJ2-5; tentative D call: TRBD1 (6 bases). The V and J ends lost 8 bases and 5 bases respectively, with 18 bases between them. This CDR3 is built from 14 residues. Per germline, CDR1 SGHVS and CDR2 FQNEAQ.

This chain joins TRBV7-8 and TRBJ1-5; D gene uncertain. Germline CDR1 is SGHVS and CDR2 is FQNEAQ. V shed 5 bases and J shed 2 bases, with 13 bases lying between them. CDR3 length equals 15 residues. CDR3 loop: CASSRLEGGNQPQHF. CDR3 bases: TGTGCCAGCAGCCGACTAGAGGGAGGCAATCAGCCCCAGCATTTT. Together with reference TRBV7-8 and TRBJ1-5, the CDR3 gives the full variable domain: GAGVSQSPRYKVAKRGQDVALRCDPISGHVSLFWYQQALGQGPEFLTYFQNEAQLDKSGLPSDRFFAERPEGSVSTLKIQRTQQEDSAVYLCASSRLEGGNQPQHFGDGTRLSIL.

This sequence joins TRBV10-3 and TRBJ1-2; no reliable D call. The germline V gene encodes CDR1 ENHRY and CDR2 SYGVKD. Trimming took 8 bases from V and 1 from J, leaving 14 bases between them. The CDR3 length is 14 residues. This CDR3 reads CAIARGPDNYGYTF. The CDR3 DNA is TGTGCCATCGCGCGTGGGCCCGATAACTATGGCTACACCTTC.

The chain employs TRBV2 and TRBJ2-7, with a weak D call TRBD1 (6 bases). Trimming cost V 5 bases and J 2 bases, with 19 bases left between them. This CDR3 spans 16 amino acids. Germline loops: CDR1 SNHLY, CDR2 FYNNEI. CDR3 DNA sequence: TGTGCCAGCAGTACACGTTGGGGGCCGGAGGCCTACGAGCAGTACTTC. This sequence encodes CASSTRWGPEAYEQYF.

The chain couples TRBV9 to TRBJ1-6, with D tentatively TRBD1 (5 bases). Trimming cost V 5 bases and J 2 bases, with 17 bases left between them. The germline V gene has CDR1 SGDLS and CDR2 YYNGEE. CDR3 size: 17 residues. CDR3 DNA sequence: TGTGCCAGCAGTGGGGGGGTTGGGAACCCCTATAATTCACCCCTCCACTTT. Its protein product is CASSGGVGNPYNSPLHF.

V is TRBV4-3 and J is TRBJ1-2; no firm D call. The CDR3 sequence is 14 residues long. Germline-derived CDR1 and CDR2 are LGHNA and YSLEER. V shed 0 bases and J shed 4 bases, with 9 bases lying between them. The CDR3: CASSQDQAPYGYTF. In DNA, the CDR3 is TGCGCCAGCAGCCAAGACCAGGCGCCCTATGGCTACACCTTC.

CDR3 DNA: TGTGCCAGCAGTTACGGACAGCAACAAGAGACCCAGTACTTC. Translation: CASSYGQQQETQYF. This chain links TRBV6-6 with TRBJ2-5; TRBD1 might be the D (6 bases). The CDR3 consists of 14 residues. CDR1 MNHNY and CDR2 SVGAGI come from the germline V gene (reference sequence). The V gene lost 2 bases and the J gene lost 2 bases, with 9 bases spanning the gap.